This T cell receptor (beta chain) was obtained from a study of immune evolution from preneoplasia to lung adenocarcinoma. Turning to the study itself: HLA loss of heterozygosity: 6% to 7.5% AIS, around 16% MIA, about 32% ADC, none AAH. Study results and limitations: Top clone share appeared to fall from AAH through AIS, MIA, adenocarcinoma. Clonality was highest in normal lung, lower in later-stage lesions apparently.

Patients had resection in Japan or China between about 2013 and 2017. To note about this clone: Its antigen is unknown.

TCRdb's table, derived via immunoSEQ multiplex PCR, lists solely in-frame clones and lacks some. The data show 7,500 to 8,500 clones, about four fifths seen once. V was shortened by 3 bases and J by 2 bases, with 7 bases between the two germline ends. The germline gives CDR1 SGHTA, CDR2 FQGTGA. The CDR3 loop spans 13 amino acids. The chain links TRBV7-3 to TRBJ1-1; the D gene is possibly TRBD1 (5 bases). The clonotype was recovered from a person aged 50-75 years with lung adenocarcinoma. Sequenced input: FFPE invasive lung adenocarcinoma tissue. CDR3: CASSLQGNTEAFF. In DNA form, the CDR3 reads TGTGCCAGCAGCTTGCAGGGAAACACTGAAGCTTTCTTT.